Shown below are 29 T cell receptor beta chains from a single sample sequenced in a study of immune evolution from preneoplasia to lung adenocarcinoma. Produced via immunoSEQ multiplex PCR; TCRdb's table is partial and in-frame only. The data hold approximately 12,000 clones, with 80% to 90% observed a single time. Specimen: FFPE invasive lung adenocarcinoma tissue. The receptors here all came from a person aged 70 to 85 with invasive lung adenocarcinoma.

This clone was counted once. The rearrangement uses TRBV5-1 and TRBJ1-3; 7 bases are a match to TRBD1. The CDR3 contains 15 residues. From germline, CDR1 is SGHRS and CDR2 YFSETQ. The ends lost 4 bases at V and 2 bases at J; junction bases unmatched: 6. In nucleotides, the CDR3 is TGCGCCAGCAGCCACGGGACAGACCCTGGAAACACCATATATTTT. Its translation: CASSHGTDPGNTIYF.

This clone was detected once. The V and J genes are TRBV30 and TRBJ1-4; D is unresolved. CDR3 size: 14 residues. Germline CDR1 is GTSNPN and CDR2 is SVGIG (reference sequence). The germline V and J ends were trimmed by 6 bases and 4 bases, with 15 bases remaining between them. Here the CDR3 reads CACSRGPFNEKLFF. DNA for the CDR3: TGTGCCTGTTCAAGAGGGCCCTTTAATGAAAAACTGTTTTTT.

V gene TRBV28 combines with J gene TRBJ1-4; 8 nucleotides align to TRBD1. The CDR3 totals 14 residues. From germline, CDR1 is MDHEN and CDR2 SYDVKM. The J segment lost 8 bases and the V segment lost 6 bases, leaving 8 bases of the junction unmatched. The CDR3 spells CASSLSGTGEKLFF. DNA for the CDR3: TGTGCCAGCAGCTTAAGTGGGACAGGCGAAAAACTGTTTTTT. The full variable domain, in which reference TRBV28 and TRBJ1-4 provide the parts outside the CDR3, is DVKVTQSSRYLVKRTGEKVFLECVQDMDHENMFWYRQDPGLGLRLIYFSYDVKMKEKGDIPEGYSVSREKKERFSLILESASTNQTSMYLCASSLSGTGEKLFFGSGTQLSVL.

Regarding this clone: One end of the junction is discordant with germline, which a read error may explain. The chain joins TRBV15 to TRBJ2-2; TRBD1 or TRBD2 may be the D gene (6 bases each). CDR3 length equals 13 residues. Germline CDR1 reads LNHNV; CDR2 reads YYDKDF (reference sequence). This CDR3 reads CVTSRGGTGELFF. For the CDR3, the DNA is TGTGTCACCAGCAGAGGGGGGACCGGGGAGCTGTTTTTT.

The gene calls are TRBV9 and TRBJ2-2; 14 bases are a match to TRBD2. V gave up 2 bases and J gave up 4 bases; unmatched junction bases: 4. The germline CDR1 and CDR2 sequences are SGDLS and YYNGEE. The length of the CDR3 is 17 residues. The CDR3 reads CASSVRTSGRTTGELFF. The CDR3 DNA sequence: TGTGCCAGCAGCGTTCGGACTAGCGGGAGGACCACCGGGGAGCTGTTTTTT.

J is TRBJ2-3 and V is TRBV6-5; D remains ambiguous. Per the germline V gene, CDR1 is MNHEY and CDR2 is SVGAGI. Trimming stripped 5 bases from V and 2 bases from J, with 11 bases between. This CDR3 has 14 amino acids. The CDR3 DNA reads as TGTGCCAGCAGTGCGACCCATAACACAGATACGCAGTATTTT. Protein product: CASSATHNTDTQYF.

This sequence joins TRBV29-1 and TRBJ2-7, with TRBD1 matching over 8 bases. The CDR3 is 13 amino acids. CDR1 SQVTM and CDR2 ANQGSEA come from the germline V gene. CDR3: CIHNDRGYYEQYF. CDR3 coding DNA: TGCATCCACAATGACAGGGGCTACTACGAGCAGTACTTC.

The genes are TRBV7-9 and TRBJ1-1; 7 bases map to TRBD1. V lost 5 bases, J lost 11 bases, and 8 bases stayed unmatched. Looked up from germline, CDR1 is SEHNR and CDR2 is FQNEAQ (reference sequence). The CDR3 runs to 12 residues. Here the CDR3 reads CASSAGGFGAFF. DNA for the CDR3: TGTGCCAGCAGCGCAGGGGGTTTTGGGGCTTTCTTT.

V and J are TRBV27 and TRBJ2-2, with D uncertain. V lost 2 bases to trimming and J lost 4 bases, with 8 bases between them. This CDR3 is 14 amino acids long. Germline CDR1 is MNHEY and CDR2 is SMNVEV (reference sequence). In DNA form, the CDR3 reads TGTGCCAGCAGTTTAAAAGGGTTCACCGGGGAGCTGTTTTTT. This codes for CASSLKGFTGELFF.

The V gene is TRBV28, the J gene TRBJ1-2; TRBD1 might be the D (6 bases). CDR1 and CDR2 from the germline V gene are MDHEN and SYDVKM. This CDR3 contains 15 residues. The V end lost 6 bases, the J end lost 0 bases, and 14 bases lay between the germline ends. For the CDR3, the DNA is TGTGCCAGCAGCTACTCAGGGGTCCCTAACTATGGCTACACCTTC. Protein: CASSYSGVPNYGYTF.

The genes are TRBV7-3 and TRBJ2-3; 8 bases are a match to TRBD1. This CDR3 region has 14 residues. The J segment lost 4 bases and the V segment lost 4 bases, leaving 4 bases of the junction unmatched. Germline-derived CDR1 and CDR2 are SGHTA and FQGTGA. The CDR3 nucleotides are TGTGCCAGCAGCTCATCAGGGGGCCCAGATACGCAGTATTTT. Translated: CASSSSGGPDTQYF.

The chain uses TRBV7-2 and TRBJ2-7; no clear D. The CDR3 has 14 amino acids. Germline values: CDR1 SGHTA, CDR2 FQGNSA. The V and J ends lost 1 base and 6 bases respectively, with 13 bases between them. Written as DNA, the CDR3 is TGTGCCAGCAGCTTAGTCGGAGAGGCCCTCGAGCAGTACTTC. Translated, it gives CASSLVGEALEQYF.

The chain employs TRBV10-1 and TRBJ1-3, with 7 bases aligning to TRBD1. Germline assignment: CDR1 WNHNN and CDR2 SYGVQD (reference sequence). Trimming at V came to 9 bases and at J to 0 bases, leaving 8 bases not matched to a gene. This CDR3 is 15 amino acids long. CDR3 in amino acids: CARPTGQASGNTIYF. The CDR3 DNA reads TGCGCCAGGCCGACAGGGCAGGCCTCTGGAAACACCATATATTTT.

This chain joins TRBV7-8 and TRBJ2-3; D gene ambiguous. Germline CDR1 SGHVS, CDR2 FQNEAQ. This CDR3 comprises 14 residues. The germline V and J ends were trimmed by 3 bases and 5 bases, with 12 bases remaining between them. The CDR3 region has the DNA TGTGCCAGCAGCTTCGTACCAGTAGGAGATACGCAGTATTTT. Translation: CASSFVPVGDTQYF.

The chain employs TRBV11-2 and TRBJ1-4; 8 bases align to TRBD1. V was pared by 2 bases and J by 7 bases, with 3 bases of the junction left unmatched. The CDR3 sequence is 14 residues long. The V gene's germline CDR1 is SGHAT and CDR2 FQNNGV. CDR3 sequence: CASSLNRGSEKLFF. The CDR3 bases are TGTGCCAGCAGCTTAAACAGGGGGAGTGAAAAACTGTTTTTT.

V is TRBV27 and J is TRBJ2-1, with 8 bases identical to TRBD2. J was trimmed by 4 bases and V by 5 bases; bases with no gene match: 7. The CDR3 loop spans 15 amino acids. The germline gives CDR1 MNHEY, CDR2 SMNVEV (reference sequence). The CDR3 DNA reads TGTGCCAGCAGTCCACGGACTAGCCGATACAATGAGCAGTTCTTC. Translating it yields CASSPRTSRYNEQFF.

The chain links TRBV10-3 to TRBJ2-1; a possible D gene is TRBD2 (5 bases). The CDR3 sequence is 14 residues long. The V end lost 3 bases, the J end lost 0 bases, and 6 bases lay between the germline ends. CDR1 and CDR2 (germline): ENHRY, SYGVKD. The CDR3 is CAISDSDSYNEQFF. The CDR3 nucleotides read TGTGCCATCAGTGATAGCGACTCCTACAATGAGCAGTTCTTC.

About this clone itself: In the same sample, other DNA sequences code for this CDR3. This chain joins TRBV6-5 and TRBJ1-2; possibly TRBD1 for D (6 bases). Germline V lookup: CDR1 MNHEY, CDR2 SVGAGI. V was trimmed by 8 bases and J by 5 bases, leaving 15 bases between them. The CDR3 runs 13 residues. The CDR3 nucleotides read TGTGCCAGCCGCCAGGGGCCGGGTTATGGCTACACCTTC. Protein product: CASRQGPGYGYTF.

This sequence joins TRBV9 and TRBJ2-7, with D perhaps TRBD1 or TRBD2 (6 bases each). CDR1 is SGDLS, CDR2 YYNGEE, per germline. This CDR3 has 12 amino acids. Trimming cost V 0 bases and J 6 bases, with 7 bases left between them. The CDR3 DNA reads TGTGCCAGCAGCGTAGAGGGGGGCGAGCAGTACTTC. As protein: CASSVEGGEQYF.

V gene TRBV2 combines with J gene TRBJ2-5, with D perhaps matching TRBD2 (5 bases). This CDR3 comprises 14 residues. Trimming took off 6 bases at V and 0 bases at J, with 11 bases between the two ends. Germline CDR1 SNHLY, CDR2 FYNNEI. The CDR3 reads CASSGWRHQETQYF. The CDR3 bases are TGTGCCAGCAGCGGGTGGAGGCACCAAGAGACCCAGTACTTC.

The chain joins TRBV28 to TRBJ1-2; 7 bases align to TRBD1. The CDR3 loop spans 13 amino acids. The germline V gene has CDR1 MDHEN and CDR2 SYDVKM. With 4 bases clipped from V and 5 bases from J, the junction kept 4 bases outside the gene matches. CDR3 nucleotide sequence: TGTGCCAGCAGTTCGGGACAGCCATATGGCTACACCTTC. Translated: CASSSGQPYGYTF.

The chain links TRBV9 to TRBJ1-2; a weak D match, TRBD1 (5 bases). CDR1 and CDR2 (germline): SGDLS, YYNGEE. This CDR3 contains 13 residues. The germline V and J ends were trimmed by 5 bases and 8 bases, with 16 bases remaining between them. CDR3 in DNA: TGTGCCAGCAGGGACGGGACGCCGGGGGGCTACACCTTC. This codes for CASRDGTPGGYTF.

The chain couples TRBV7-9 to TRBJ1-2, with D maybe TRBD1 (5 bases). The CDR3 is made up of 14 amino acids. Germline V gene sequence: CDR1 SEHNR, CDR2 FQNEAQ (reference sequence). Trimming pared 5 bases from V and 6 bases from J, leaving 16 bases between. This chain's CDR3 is CASSDGPRGDGYTF. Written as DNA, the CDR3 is TGTGCCAGCAGCGACGGACCTCGGGGGGATGGCTACACCTTC.

DNA for the CDR3: TGTGCCAGCAGTAGGACGGAGGCACCAGATACGCAGTATTTT. It encodes CASSRTEAPDTQYF. This chain connects TRBV2 to TRBJ2-3; a possible D gene is TRBD2 (5 bases). CDR1 is SNHLY and CDR2 is FYNNEI in the germline V gene. The CDR3 has 14 amino acids. Trimming cost V 5 bases and J 4 bases, with 13 bases left between them.

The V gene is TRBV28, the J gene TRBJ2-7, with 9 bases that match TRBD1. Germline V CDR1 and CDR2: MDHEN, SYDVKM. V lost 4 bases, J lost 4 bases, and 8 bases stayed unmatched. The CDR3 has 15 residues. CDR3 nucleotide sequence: TGTGCCAGCAGTTCCTCCGGGACAGGGACATACGAGCAGTACTTC. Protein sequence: CASSSSGTGTYEQYF.

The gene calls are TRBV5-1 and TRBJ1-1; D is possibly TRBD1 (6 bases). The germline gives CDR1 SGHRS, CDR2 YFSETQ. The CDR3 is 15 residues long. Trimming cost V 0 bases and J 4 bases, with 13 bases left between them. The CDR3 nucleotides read TGCGCCAGCAGCTTGGCGCTGGGGGGGCCCACTGAAGCTTTCTTT. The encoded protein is CASSLALGGPTEAFF.

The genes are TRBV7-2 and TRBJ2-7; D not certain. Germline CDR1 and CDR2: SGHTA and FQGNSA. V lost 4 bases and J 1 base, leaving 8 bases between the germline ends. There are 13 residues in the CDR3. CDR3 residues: CASSSRPSYEQYF. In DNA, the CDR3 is TGTGCCAGCAGCTCGCGACCTTCCTACGAGCAGTACTTC.

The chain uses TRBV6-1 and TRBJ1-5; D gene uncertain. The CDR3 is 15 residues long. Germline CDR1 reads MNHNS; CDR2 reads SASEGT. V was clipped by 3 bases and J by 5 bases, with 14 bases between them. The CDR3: CASSDYGRDDQPQHF. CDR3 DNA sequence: TGTGCCAGCAGTGACTACGGACGGGATGATCAGCCCCAGCATTTT.

The CDR3 coding sequence is TGTGCCAGCAGCTGGGAAAGCACAGATACGCAGTATTTT. Protein sequence: CASSWESTDTQYF. The chain couples TRBV5-4 to TRBJ2-3; no firm D call. The CDR3 has 13 amino acids. Germline CDR1 SGHNT, CDR2 YYREEE (reference sequence). Trimming took off 3 bases at V and 0 bases at J, with 5 bases between the two ends.